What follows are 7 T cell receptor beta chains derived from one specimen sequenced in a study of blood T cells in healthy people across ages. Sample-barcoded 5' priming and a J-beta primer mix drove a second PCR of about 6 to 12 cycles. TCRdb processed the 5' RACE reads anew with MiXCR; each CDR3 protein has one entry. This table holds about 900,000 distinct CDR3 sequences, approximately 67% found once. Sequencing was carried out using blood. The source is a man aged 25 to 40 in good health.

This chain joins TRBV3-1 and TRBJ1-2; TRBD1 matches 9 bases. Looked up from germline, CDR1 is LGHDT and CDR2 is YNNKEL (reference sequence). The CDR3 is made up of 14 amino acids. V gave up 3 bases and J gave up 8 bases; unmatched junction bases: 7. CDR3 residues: CASSQEQGANGYTF. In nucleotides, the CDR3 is TGTGCCAGCAGCCAGGAACAGGGGGCGAACGGCTACACCTTC.

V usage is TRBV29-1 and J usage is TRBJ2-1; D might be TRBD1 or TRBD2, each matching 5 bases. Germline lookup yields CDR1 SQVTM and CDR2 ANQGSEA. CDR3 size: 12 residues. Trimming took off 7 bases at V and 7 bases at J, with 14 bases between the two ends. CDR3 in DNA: TGCAGCGCCGGACCGGGACCGAATGAGCAGTTCTTC. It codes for CSAGPGPNEQFF.

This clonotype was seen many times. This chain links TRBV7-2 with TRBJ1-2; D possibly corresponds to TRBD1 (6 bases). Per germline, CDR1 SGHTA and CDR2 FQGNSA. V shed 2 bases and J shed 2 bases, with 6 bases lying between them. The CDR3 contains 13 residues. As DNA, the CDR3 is TGTGCCAGCAGCTTACAGGGGAACTATGGCTACACCTTC. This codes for CASSLQGNYGYTF.

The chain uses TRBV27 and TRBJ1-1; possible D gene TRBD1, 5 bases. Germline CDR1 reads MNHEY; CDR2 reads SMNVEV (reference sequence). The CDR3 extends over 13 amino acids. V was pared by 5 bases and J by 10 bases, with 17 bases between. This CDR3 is CASSPWTRGVAFF. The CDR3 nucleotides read TGTGCCAGCAGTCCCTGGACGCGGGGGGTAGCTTTCTTT.

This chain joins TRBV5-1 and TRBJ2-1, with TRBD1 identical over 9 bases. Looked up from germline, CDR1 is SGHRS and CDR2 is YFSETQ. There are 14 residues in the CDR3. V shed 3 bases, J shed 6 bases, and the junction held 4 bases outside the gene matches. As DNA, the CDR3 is TGCGCCAGCAGCTCCGGGACAGGGTTCAATGAGCAGTTCTTC. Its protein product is CASSSGTGFNEQFF.

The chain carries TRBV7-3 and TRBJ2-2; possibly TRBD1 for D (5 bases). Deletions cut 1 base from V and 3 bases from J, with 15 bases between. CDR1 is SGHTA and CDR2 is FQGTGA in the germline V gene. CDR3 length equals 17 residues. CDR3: CASSLKAAGWDTGELFF. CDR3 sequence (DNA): TGTGCCAGCAGCTTAAAGGCGGCAGGGTGGGACACCGGGGAGCTGTTTTTT.

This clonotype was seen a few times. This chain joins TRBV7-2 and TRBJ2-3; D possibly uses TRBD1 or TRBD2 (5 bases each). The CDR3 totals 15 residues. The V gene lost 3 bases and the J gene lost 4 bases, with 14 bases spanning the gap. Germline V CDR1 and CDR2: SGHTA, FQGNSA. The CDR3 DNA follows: TGTGCCAGCAGCTTCTCGACGGGGCCCTCAGATACGCAGTATTTT. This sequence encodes CASSFSTGPSDTQYF.